A single sample is the source of the 24 T cell receptor beta chains below, sequenced in a study of immune cell composition in non-small cell lung cancer. Data came from immunoSEQ multiplex PCR; TCRdb stores just in-frame clones and leaves some out. The table shows 3,000 to 3,500 clones, with 79% occurring only once. Sequenced input: lung tumor tissue. All receptors come from a human donor with non-small cell lung cancer.

The chain couples TRBV5-8 to TRBJ1-1; D might be TRBD1 (6 bases). The germline CDR1 and CDR2 sequences are SGHTS and YDEGEE. V shed 4 bases and J shed 1 base, with 11 bases lying between them. The CDR3 is made up of 14 amino acids. The CDR3 loop is CASSRDRRNTEAFF. In DNA, the CDR3 is TGTGCCAGCAGCAGAGACAGGAGGAACACTGAAGCTTTCTTT.

The chain recombines TRBV28 with TRBJ2-3; the match to TRBD1 covers 10 bases. Germline CDR1 and CDR2: MDHEN and SYDVKM. The ends lost 9 bases at V and 6 bases at J; junction bases unmatched: 15. The CDR3 totals 16 residues. This chain's CDR3 is CASMDPGTGVGDTQYF. The DNA for the CDR3 is TGTGCCAGTATGGATCCCGGGACAGGGGTCGGGGATACGCAGTATTTT.

V and J are TRBV10-3 and TRBJ2-1, with 9 bases fitting TRBD1. Trimming took 8 bases from V and 5 from J; bases not matched to a gene: 10. This CDR3 spans 15 amino acids. Germline V lookup: CDR1 ENHRY, CDR2 SYGVKD. The CDR3 DNA reads as TGTGCCATCGGGGATTCCGGGACAGGGAACAATGAGCAGTTCTTC. As protein: CAIGDSGTGNNEQFF.

The genes are TRBV4-3 and TRBJ2-7, with 8 bases aligning to TRBD1. The CDR3 has 17 residues. Per germline, CDR1 LGHNA and CDR2 YSLEER. Trimming cost V 0 bases and J 4 bases; bases outside gene matches: 11. The CDR3 loop reads CASSQEVGQGYWYEQYF. The CDR3, as DNA: TGCGCCAGCAGCCAAGAGGTAGGACAGGGATATTGGTACGAGCAGTACTTC.

The V and J genes are TRBV6-5 and TRBJ1-5, with TRBD1 matching over 7 bases. The J segment lost 6 bases and the V segment lost 2 bases, leaving 4 bases of the junction unmatched. The CDR3 contains 14 residues. Germline assignment: CDR1 MNHEY and CDR2 SVGAGI. The CDR3 sequence is CASSYTGVGQPQHF. The CDR3 nucleotides read TGTGCCAGCAGTTACACAGGGGTCGGTCAGCCCCAGCATTTT.

The genes are TRBV6-6 and TRBJ2-7; 12 bases are a match to TRBD1. The V gene end was trimmed by 2 bases and the J gene end by 4 bases; junction bases not matched to a gene: 6. The CDR3 extends over 16 amino acids. Germline CDR1 reads MNHNY; CDR2 reads SVGAGI (reference sequence). The DNA of the CDR3 is TGTGCCAGCAGTTACCAGAGGGACAGGGGGCGTTACGAGCAGTACTTC. Translating it yields CASSYQRDRGRYEQYF.

CDR3 region: CASSVRTGGNYEQYF. In DNA, the CDR3 is TGTGCCAGCAGCGTGCGGACAGGGGGTAACTACGAGCAGTACTTC. The chain combines TRBV7-2 with TRBJ2-7; the match to TRBD1 covers 10 bases. Germline-derived CDR1 and CDR2 are SGHTA and FQGNSA. The CDR3 loop spans 15 amino acids. V shed 5 bases, J shed 3 bases, and the junction held 7 bases outside the gene matches.

The V call is TRBV27, the J call TRBJ1-1; D not resolved. The CDR3 has 14 residues. V was pared by 2 bases and J by 7 bases, with 14 bases between. The germline V gene encodes CDR1 MNHEY and CDR2 SMNVEV (reference sequence). The CDR3: CASSLGARLGEAFF. CDR3 coding DNA: TGTGCCAGCAGTTTAGGAGCCCGACTGGGTGAAGCTTTCTTT.

V is TRBV18 and J is TRBJ2-5; 9 bases are shared with TRBD2. With V trimmed by 1 base and J by 9 bases, 15 bases remained unmatched. The CDR3 contains 17 residues. The germline gives CDR1 KGHSH, CDR2 LQKENI. The CDR3 DNA follows: TGTGCCAGCTCACCACAGTGGGGCGGGGGGGGGCCCAAGCCCCAGTACTTC. It yields the protein CASSPQWGGGGPKPQYF.

This chain joins TRBV5-1 and TRBJ1-2, with D maybe TRBD1 (5 bases). Trimming took 4 bases from V and 7 from J, leaving 11 bases between them. The CDR3 runs 12 residues. From germline, CDR1 is SGHRS and CDR2 YFSETQ. This CDR3 reads CASSPGTGGYTF. The DNA of the CDR3 is TGCGCCAGCAGCCCAGGGACTGGTGGCTACACCTTC.

The chain recombines TRBV19 with TRBJ2-1; D possibly corresponds to TRBD1 (6 bases). This CDR3 has 16 residues. V lost 3 bases, J lost 1 base, and 13 bases lay in between. Germline CDR1 and CDR2: LNHDA and SQIVND (reference sequence). The CDR3 loop reads CASSIIGDTSYNEQFF. CDR3 DNA: TGTGCCAGTAGTATTATAGGGGACACTTCCTACAATGAGCAGTTCTTC.

This clone showed up just once. The chain has TRBV6-1 and TRBJ2-7; TRBD1 is a possible D gene (6 bases). V lost 4 bases, J lost 3 bases, and 16 bases lay in between. Germline V gene data show CDR1 as MNHNS and CDR2 as SASEGT. There are 15 residues in the CDR3. The CDR3 sequence is CASSGPGRGNYEQYF. The DNA for the CDR3 is TGTGCCAGCAGTGGGCCGGGCAGGGGAAACTACGAGCAGTACTTC.

V and J are TRBV6-6 and TRBJ1-6; 7 nucleotides match TRBD1. V lost 2 bases, J lost 8 bases, and 6 bases stayed unmatched. CDR1 is MNHNY, CDR2 SVGAGI, per germline (reference sequence). The CDR3 contains 15 residues. CDR3 in DNA: TGTGCCAGCAGTTACACAACAGGGGATGATTCACCCCTCCACTTT. Its protein product is CASSYTTGDDSPLHF.

This chain uses TRBV28 with TRBJ1-1; 11 bases fit TRBD1. CDR3 size: 14 residues. Germline V lookup: CDR1 MDHEN, CDR2 SYDVKM. J gave up 4 bases and V 5 bases, and 3 bases lay outside the gene matches. In DNA form, the CDR3 reads TGTGCCAGCAGTCCCGGGACAGGGGGCACTGAAGCTTTCTTT. Its translation is CASSPGTGGTEAFF.

This clone was detected only once. The J gene is TRBJ2-3, the V gene TRBV7-6; D unclear. Trimming took 0 bases from V and 5 from J, leaving 6 bases between them. Per the germline V gene, CDR1 is SGHVS and CDR2 is FNYEAQ. This CDR3 has 13 residues. The CDR3 DNA reads as TGTGCCAGCAGCTTAGCGAAGAGAGATACGCAGTATTTT. Protein: CASSLAKRDTQYF.

The rearrangement links TRBV5-4 to TRBJ2-5; 10 bases are shared with TRBD1. The length of the CDR3 is 14 residues. Germline V gene data show CDR1 as SGHNT and CDR2 as YYREEE (reference sequence). Trimming took 2 bases from V and 7 from J; bases not matched to a gene: 5. The CDR3 nucleotides read TGTGCCAGCAGCTTTGGGACAGGGGAAGGGACCCAGTACTTC. Amino acid sequence: CASSFGTGEGTQYF.

The V call is TRBV9, the J call TRBJ2-2, with 9 bases that match TRBD2. Germline CDR1 and CDR2: SGDLS and YYNGEE. The length of the CDR3 is 15 residues. Losses at the gene ends were 4 bases for V and 0 bases for J; bases not matched to a gene: 1. CDR3 in amino acids: CASSLAGSNTGELFF. The DNA for the CDR3 is TGTGCCAGCAGCCTAGCGGGATCGAACACCGGGGAGCTGTTTTTT.

The chain uses TRBV11-2 and TRBJ1-4; D is perhaps TRBD1 (5 bases). The CDR3 length is 12 residues. Germline V gene sequence: CDR1 SGHAT, CDR2 FQNNGV. Trimming left V 2 bases short and J 8 bases short, with 6 bases between. In nucleotides, the CDR3 is TGTGCCAGCAGCTTACCAGGGGAAAAACTGTTTTTT. Its protein product is CASSLPGEKLFF.

CDR3 DNA: TGTGCCAGCAGTGTCGCACTAGCGGGGGGGCCCGGGGAGCTGTTTTTT. Protein: CASSVALAGGPGELFF. The chain couples TRBV7-2 to TRBJ2-2; 13 nucleotides agree with TRBD2. After removal of 6 bases from V and 6 bases from J, the junction contained 7 bases not matched to a gene. The length of the CDR3 is 16 residues. Germline V gene data show CDR1 as SGHTA and CDR2 as FQGNSA.

This clone was picked up a small number of times. J is TRBJ1-1 and V is TRBV7-9; TRBD1 aligns across 9 bases. The CDR3 spans 17 residues. Germline loops: CDR1 SEHNR, CDR2 FQNEAQ (reference sequence). J was trimmed by 0 bases and V by 6 bases; bases with no gene match: 11. CDR3 nucleotides: TGTGCCAGCAGTCTTTCCGGGACAGGGTTCTTGAACACTGAAGCTTTCTTT. Protein sequence: CASSLSGTGFLNTEAFF.

Of note for this clone: At one boundary the junction diverges from the germline segment, which might be a read error. This chain connects TRBV4-3 to TRBJ1-1; 10 nucleotides line up with TRBD1. Per germline, CDR1 LGHNA and CDR2 YSLEER. The CDR3 consists of 18 residues. The CDR3 here is CASSQDFGTGVLKTEAFF. The CDR3 DNA sequence: TGCGCCAGCAGCCAAGATTTCGGGACAGGGGTTCTGAAGACTGAAGCTTTCTTT.

This clone has just one count. The chain is built from TRBV5-1 and TRBJ1-1; the D gene is possibly TRBD1 (6 bases). The CDR3 is 14 residues long. Germline loops: CDR1 SGHRS, CDR2 YFSETQ. V lost 4 bases and J lost 6, with 16 bases in between. CDR3 DNA sequence: TGCGCCAGCAGCAGAAGTACAGGGAGTGCTGAAGCTTTCTTT. Its protein product is CASSRSTGSAEAFF.

The chain combines TRBV6-9 with TRBJ2-5; 9 nucleotides agree with TRBD2. The CDR3 totals 17 residues. Trimming took 6 bases from V and 4 from J; bases not matched to a gene: 15. CDR1 is MNHGY, CDR2 SVAAGI, per germline. CDR3 sequence (DNA): TGTGCCAGCAGCCCGCCCCGGCGGGGGGGTCCTTCAGAGACCCAGTACTTC. It encodes CASSPPRRGGPSETQYF.

V gene TRBV13 combines with J gene TRBJ2-5, with 8 bases fitting TRBD1. Trimming at V came to 5 bases and at J to 4 bases, leaving 3 bases not matched to a gene. This CDR3 is built from 13 residues. The germline V gene encodes CDR1 PRHDT and CDR2 FYEKMQ (reference sequence). Here the CDR3 DNA reads TGTGCCAGCAGCCTCGGACAGGGAGAGACCCAGTACTTC. Translated, it gives CASSLGQGETQYF.